This T cell receptor (beta chain) was recovered during a study of blood T cell repertoires in COVID-19. Study-wide background: PBMCs, B-cell-depleted T cells, or T cells provided the cDNA or gDNA that made up the material.

In the source study's methods: The authors estimated nucleated cell counts from reference gene primer amplification. This table comes from immunoSEQ multiplex PCR, and its TCRdb copy is limited to in-frame clones, with some not included. D and trimming come from the DNA, and the V and J calls and clone size come from that table. The sample includes around 140,000 clones, over 70% of them seen just once. Trimming took 5 bases from V and 4 from J; bases not matched to a gene: 14. Germline loops: CDR1 SGHNT, CDR2 YYREEE (reference sequence). The CDR3 runs 16 residues. Sequencing was carried out using peripheral blood. The TCR sequence derives from a woman aged 60 to 75 with acute or convalescent COVID-19. V is TRBV5-4 and J is TRBJ1-2, with 7 bases matching TRBD1. CDR3 DNA: TGTGCCAGCAGTCCGACAGGGAGAATTGCGTTCTATGGCTACACCTTC. Translation gives CASSPTGRIAFYGYTF.